The present TCR beta chain was sequenced within a study of shared clonotypes between healthy human individuals. Whole-study findings and limits: Non-shared clonotypes had lower generation probabilities than clonotypes shared by all four sorted-subset donors.

Naive CD8 cells comprised CD45RO-negative, CCR7-positively selected cells, excluding terminally differentiated effector memory CD45RA+ cells. Sequencing was performed with immunoSEQ multiplex PCR; in TCRdb, only in-frame clones are kept and a portion is missing. The repertoire has roughly 2.1 million clones, about 92% of them found once; the top ten carry approximately 1.7%. A single count supports this clone. Its antigen remains unidentified. This CDR3 comprises 17 residues. Germline loops: CDR1 SGHVS, CDR2 FQNEAQ. Between the trimmed V and J ends, which lost 7 bases and 0 bases, there was a span of 19 bases.

The TCR originated in a man aged 18 to 29 in good health. Some clones in this sample may be carry-over from other donors' samples. Sequenced: naive CD8+ T cells from PBMCs. V usage is TRBV7-8 and J usage is TRBJ1-3; no firm D call. CDR3 sequence (DNA): TGTGCCAGCACCCGATTTCCCGACGCAGGCTCTGGAAACACCATATATTTT. Protein product: CASTRFPDAGSGNTIYF.